These T cell receptor beta chains were read from a single sample in a study of monozygotic twins with inflammatory bowel disease. Using the 5' RACE reads, TCRdb records one entry per CDR3 protein without DNA. This table lists 160,000 or so distinct CDR3 sequences. The specimen was blood. These receptors all stem from a human donor with ulcerative colitis or Crohn's disease, or a healthy co-twin of an affected twin (not recorded which). Both conserved end residues are part of each CDR3.

j_call,v_call,cdr3_aa
TRBJ1-6,TRBV3-1,CASSQFRADSPLHF
TRBJ2-3,TRBV6-5,CASSYVTSASTDTQYF
TRBJ2-7,TRBV11-2,CASSLDRLDYEQYF
TRBJ2-6,TRBV5-1,CASSPSGVGANVLTF
TRBJ2-4,TRBV28,CASRSQGAKNIQYF
TRBJ2-7,TRBV20-1,CSARRGQGIYEQYF
TRBJ2-2,TRBV4-3,CASSHGSREWGTGELFF
TRBJ1-6,TRBV5-1,CASSSSVTVDSPLHF
TRBJ2-1,TRBV20-1,CSASMGAGRSYNEQFF
TRBJ2-2,TRBV19,CASSPTWDYSNTGELFF
TRBJ2-3,TRBV6-1,CASSSQRADTTDTQYF
TRBJ2-3,TRBV11-2,CASSLDRSDTQYF
TRBJ1-5,TRBV19,CASSIPHEQPQHF
TRBJ2-1,TRBV15,CATSREREWGNEQFF
TRBJ2-5,TRBV15,CATSRDPLEAQYF
TRBJ2-1,TRBV5-6,CASSLDRPSLTEQFF
TRBJ2-2,TRBV9,CASSARTGGTGELFF
TRBJ2-3,TRBV7-2,CASSLANTGTSGTADTQYF
TRBJ2-1,TRBV5-6,CASSPLGQGNEQFF
TRBJ2-5,TRBV5-1,CASSLVQLQETQYF
TRBJ1-2,TRBV19,CASSIDHGGPASEYGYTF